These 29 T cell receptor beta chains share one sample of origin, sequenced in a study of cytomegalovirus exposure and HLA in healthy donors. A multiplex PCR was run with 60 Vbeta primers and 13 Jbeta primers. Generated by immunoSEQ multiplex PCR, the TCRdb table keeps only in-frame clones and is missing some. The sample lists 150,000 to 200,000 clones, 75% to 80% seen once, with around an eighth in the top ten. The sample comprised PBMCs. The receptors here all came from a man aged 50 to 60 in good health and CMV-seropositive.

The rearrangement links TRBV5-6 to TRBJ2-7; D is perhaps TRBD1 (5 bases). The V gene lost 4 bases and the J gene lost 4 bases, with 18 bases spanning the gap. Per germline, CDR1 SGHDT and CDR2 YYEEEE. The CDR3 sequence is 15 residues long. CDR3 residues: CASSRLDSTQYEQYV. The CDR3 nucleotides are TGTGCCAGCAGCCGCTTAGACAGCACCCAGTACGAGCAGTACGTC.

V gene TRBV5-4 combines with J gene TRBJ2-1, with D possibly TRBD2 on 6 matching bases. Per the germline V gene, CDR1 is SGHNT and CDR2 is YYREEE (reference sequence). The CDR3 is 16 amino acids. The V and J ends lost 1 base and 6 bases respectively, with 17 bases between them. The CDR3 sequence is CASSLTLLASVNEQFF. In DNA form, the CDR3 reads TGTGCCAGCAGCTTGACACTACTAGCAAGCGTCAATGAGCAGTTCTTC.

This chain joins TRBV4-2 and TRBJ2-7; maybe TRBD2 (6 bases). Trimming shortened V by 3 bases and J by 3 bases, and 18 bases separated the two germline ends. The CDR3 contains 16 residues. Germline assignment: CDR1 LGHNA and CDR2 YNFKEQ. This CDR3 is CASSHPIGGNNYEQYF. CDR3 in DNA: TGTGCCAGCAGCCATCCTATCGGGGGAAACAACTACGAGCAGTACTTC.

This clone was seen a single time. The chain couples TRBV28 to TRBJ1-6; D may be TRBD1 (6 bases). Trimming stripped 4 bases from V and 7 bases from J, with 17 bases between. The CDR3 totals 16 residues. Looked up from germline, CDR1 is MDHEN and CDR2 is SYDVKM. CDR3 DNA: TGTGCCAGCAGTTCCGCTACAGGGCGTATAAATTCACCCCTCCACTTT. It encodes CASSSATGRINSPLHF.

V usage is TRBV7-7 and J usage is TRBJ2-5, with TRBD2 matching 9 bases. The V gene's germline CDR1 is SSHAT and CDR2 FNYEAQ (reference sequence). V was clipped by 1 base and J by 5 bases; unmatched bases: 5. CDR3 length: 15 amino acids. CDR3 sequence reads: CASSLELAGSETQYF. The CDR3 DNA is TGTGCCAGCAGCTTAGAGCTAGCGGGGTCTGAGACCCAGTACTTC.

This clone was seen once. The rearrangement uses TRBV4-2 and TRBJ2-4; tentative D call: TRBD1 (6 bases). CDR3 length: 13 amino acids. The germline V gene has CDR1 LGHNA and CDR2 YNFKEQ. Trimming removed 4 bases at V and 8 bases at J, with 12 bases between. The CDR3: CASSLTRGDIQYF. The CDR3 DNA is TGTGCCAGCAGCCTAACCAGGGGTGACATTCAGTACTTC.

The chain carries TRBV5-1 and TRBJ2-1, with 7 bases identical to TRBD2. The CDR3 consists of 19 residues. The V gene end was trimmed by 2 bases and the J gene end by 0 bases; junction bases not matched to a gene: 14. Germline-derived CDR1 and CDR2 are SGHRS and YFSETQ. The CDR3 sequence is CASSFKRDTPVGSYNEQFF. The CDR3 nucleotides read TGCGCCAGCAGCTTCAAGCGGGATACCCCCGTCGGCTCCTACAATGAGCAGTTCTTC.

CDR3 in amino acids: CASSLDTGAHRKLFF. For the CDR3, the DNA is TGTGCCAGCAGCTTAGATACAGGGGCGCATCGGAAACTGTTTTTT. The V and J genes are TRBV7-9 and TRBJ1-4; 7 bases line up with TRBD1. CDR3 length equals 15 residues. Germline values: CDR1 SEHNR, CDR2 FQNEAQ (reference sequence). After removal of 1 base from V and 11 bases from J, the junction contained 10 bases not matched to a gene.

The chain recombines TRBV28 with TRBJ1-4; 9 bases are a match to TRBD1. CDR1 is MDHEN and CDR2 is SYDVKM in the germline V gene. The CDR3 sequence is 14 residues long. The J segment lost 8 bases and the V segment lost 7 bases, leaving 8 bases of the junction unmatched. DNA of the CDR3: TGTGCCAGCACCCTCGGGACAGGGTACGAAAAACTGTTTTTT. Translation: CASTLGTGYEKLFF. The whole variable domain, remainder taken from reference TRBV28 and TRBJ1-4, is DVKVTQSSRYLVKRTGEKVFLECVQDMDHENMFWYRQDPGLGLRLIYFSYDVKMKEKGDIPEGYSVSREKKERFSLILESASTNQTSMYLCASTLGTGYEKLFFGSGTQLSVL.

CDR3 sequence: CASSPPGLTEAFF. CDR3 nucleotide sequence: TGTGCCAGCTCACCACCGGGACTCACTGAAGCTTTCTTT. The chain carries TRBV18 and TRBJ1-1; tentative D call: TRBD1 (5 bases). This CDR3 is built from 13 residues. The germline gives CDR1 KGHSH, CDR2 LQKENI. The ends were cut back, 0 bases at V and 4 bases at J, with 6 bases in the middle. The entire variable domain, with the rest obtained from reference TRBV18 and TRBJ1-1, is as follows: NAGVMQNPRHLVRRRGQEARLRCSPMKGHSHVYWYRQLPEEGLKFMVYLQKENIIDESGMPKERFSAEFPKEGPSILRIQQVVRGDSAAYFCASSPPGLTEAFFGQGTRLTVV.

This chain links TRBV28 with TRBJ1-2, with D possibly matching TRBD1 (6 bases). There are 12 residues in the CDR3. Looked up from germline, CDR1 is MDHEN and CDR2 is SYDVKM. Trimming removed 7 bases from V and 5 bases from J, with 11 bases in between. In DNA, the CDR3 is TGTGCCAGCACCTTCGGACAGTATGGCTACACCTTC. Translation gives CASTFGQYGYTF.

The chain is built from TRBV11-2 and TRBJ2-7; 12 nucleotides agree with TRBD2. Trimming cost V 0 bases and J 5 bases; bases outside gene matches: 11. Germline lookup yields CDR1 SGHAT and CDR2 FQNNGV. CDR3 length: 18 residues. CDR3 in amino acids: CASSLDVASGGAKDEQYF. DNA of the CDR3: TGTGCCAGCAGCTTAGATGTGGCTAGCGGGGGGGCCAAGGACGAGCAGTACTTC.

The chain carries TRBV11-1 and TRBJ2-7; 8 bases align to TRBD2. Germline CDR1 and CDR2: SGHAT and FQDESV (reference sequence). The CDR3 consists of 12 residues. V trimming: 5 bases; J trimming: 4 bases; junction bases outside the gene matches: 1. The CDR3 region has the DNA TGTGCCAGCAGCAGCGGGGGATACGAGCAGTACGTC. The encoded protein is CASSSGGYEQYV.

The rearrangement uses TRBV6-5 and TRBJ1-4; TRBD1 matches at 7 bases. CDR3 length: 12 residues. Trimming cost V 8 bases and J 3 bases; bases outside gene matches: 0. Germline CDR1 is MNHEY and CDR2 is SVGAGI. CDR3 sequence: CASGQANEKLFF. The CDR3 nucleotides are TGTGCCAGCGGACAGGCTAATGAAAAACTGTTTTTT.

This clone came up once. V usage is TRBV19 and J usage is TRBJ1-4, with D perhaps TRBD1 (5 bases). The germline CDR1 and CDR2 sequences are LNHDA and SQIVND (reference sequence). This CDR3 has 13 amino acids. V dropped 2 bases and J dropped 7 bases, with 8 bases sitting between them. The CDR3 sequence is CASSIQGSEKLFF. The CDR3 DNA follows: TGTGCCAGTAGTATACAGGGCAGTGAAAAACTGTTTTTT.

This chain connects TRBV15 to TRBJ2-1; D uncertain. The V end was cut by 1 base, the J end by 10 bases, with 14 bases between. Germline V lookup: CDR1 LNHNV, CDR2 YYDKDF (reference sequence). The CDR3 covers 14 residues. CDR3 nucleotide sequence: TGTGCCACCAGCAGAGGGGCCGGATCCATAGAGCAGTTCTTC. Translated: CATSRGAGSIEQFF.

CDR3 nucleotide sequence: TGTGCCAGTAGTATTGAGGTAGCGGGGATCCAAGAGACCCAGTACTTC. Translated: CASSIEVAGIQETQYF. This chain connects TRBV19 to TRBJ2-5, with 8 bases that match TRBD2. The trim removed 3 bases at V and 1 base at J, leaving 7 bases unmatched. Germline V CDR1 and CDR2: LNHDA, SQIVND (reference sequence). The length of the CDR3 is 16 residues. The complete variable domain, with remaining parts taken from reference TRBV19 and TRBJ2-5, reads DGGITQSPKYLFRKEGQNVTLSCEQNLNHDAMYWYRQDPGQGLRLIYYSQIVNDFQKGDIAEGYSVSREKKESFPLTVTSAQKNPTAFYLCASSIEVAGIQETQYFGPGTRLLVL.

The rearrangement uses TRBV10-3 and TRBJ1-5; no reliable D call. Germline CDR1 is ENHRY and CDR2 is SYGVKD. The ends were cut back, 3 bases at V and 4 bases at J, with 10 bases in the middle. The CDR3 runs 14 residues. The CDR3 DNA sequence: TGTGCCATCAGTGAAGGCCGGACTAATCAGCCCCAGCATTTT. This encodes CAISEGRTNQPQHF.

The V call is TRBV27, the J call TRBJ2-7; TRBD1 aligns across 7 bases. V trimming: 4 bases; J trimming: 0 bases; junction bases outside the gene matches: 6. CDR3 size: 15 residues. CDR1 is MNHEY and CDR2 is SMNVEV in the germline V gene (reference sequence). For the CDR3, the DNA is TGTGCCAGCAGTTACAGGACAGGCAGCTCCTACGAGCAGTACTTC. Translating it yields CASSYRTGSSYEQYF.

The V and J genes are TRBV9 and TRBJ1-4; D gene ambiguous. V was shortened by 3 bases and J by 0 bases, with 15 bases between the two germline ends. The germline CDR1 and CDR2 sequences are SGDLS and YYNGEE. This CDR3 is built from 17 residues. CDR3 sequence (DNA): TGTGCCAGCAGCGCGGGAATCCAGTTGGCAACTAATGAAAAACTGTTTTTT. It translates to CASSAGIQLATNEKLFF. The whole variable domain, remainder taken from reference TRBV9 and TRBJ1-4, is DSGVTQTPKHLITATGQRVTLRCSPRSGDLSVYWYQQSLDQGLQFLIQYYNGEERAKGNILERFSAQQFPDLHSELNLSSLELGDSALYFCASSAGIQLATNEKLFFGSGTQLSVL.

The chain uses TRBV9 and TRBJ2-3, with 9 bases identical to TRBD1. V lost 1 base and J lost 5; bases outside the gene matches: 5. CDR1 and CDR2 from the germline V gene are SGDLS and YYNGEE. This CDR3 is built from 15 residues. CDR3 amino acids: CASSVYGQGRDTQYF. CDR3 coding DNA: TGTGCCAGCAGCGTATACGGACAGGGGAGAGATACGCAGTATTTT.

This clone was picked up a small number of times. V and J are TRBV28 and TRBJ1-5, with D unclear. Germline CDR1 is MDHEN and CDR2 is SYDVKM. V dropped 4 bases and J dropped 0 bases, with 13 bases sitting between them. The CDR3 is 16 residues long. The CDR3: CASSSGRIDSNQPQHF. The CDR3 DNA reads TGTGCCAGCAGTTCAGGCCGGATTGATAGCAATCAGCCCCAGCATTTT.

This clone turned up a few times. The chain uses TRBV5-1 and TRBJ2-2; 7 positions match TRBD1. The CDR3 loop spans 15 amino acids. CDR1 and CDR2 (germline): SGHRS, YFSETQ. Trimming took 4 bases from V and 5 from J; bases not matched to a gene: 8. The CDR3 region has the DNA TGCGCCAGCAGCAGGAGGACAGGATGGACCGGGGAGCTGTTTTTT. Its translation is CASSRRTGWTGELFF.

The chain is built from TRBV5-1 and TRBJ2-2, with D maybe TRBD2 (6 bases). This CDR3 has 15 amino acids. Trimming took off 0 bases at V and 6 bases at J, with 12 bases between the two ends. CDR1 is SGHRS, CDR2 YFSETQ, per germline. CDR3 loop: CASSLADYRAGELFF. The CDR3 coding sequence is TGCGCCAGCAGCTTGGCGGACTACCGGGCCGGGGAGCTGTTTTTT. The full variable domain, with the rest looked up from reference TRBV5-1 and TRBJ2-2, is KAGVTQTPRYLIKTRGQQVTLSCSPISGHRSVSWYQQTPGQGLQFLFEYFSETQRNKGNFPGRFSGRQFSNSRSEMNVSTLELGDSALYLCASSLADYRAGELFFGEGSRLTVL.

V and J are TRBV28 and TRBJ1-4; the D gene is possibly TRBD1 (5 bases). This CDR3 comprises 13 residues. With 6 bases removed from V and 4 bases from J, the gap between germline ends came to 9 bases. Germline CDR1 is MDHEN and CDR2 is SYDVKM. The CDR3 DNA sequence: TGTGCCAGCAGGACAGCTATTAATGAAAAACTGTTTTTT. This codes for CASRTAINEKLFF.

In regard to this clone: The same CDR3 is also encoded by other DNA sequences in this sample. The CDR3 sequence: CASRTGNQPQHF. The CDR3 nucleotides read TGTGCCAGCAGGACAGGGAATCAGCCCCAGCATTTT. The chain combines TRBV28 with TRBJ1-5, with 7 bases that match TRBD1. This CDR3 spans 12 amino acids. The ends lost 6 bases at V and 4 bases at J; junction bases unmatched: 0. Germline V gene sequence: CDR1 MDHEN, CDR2 SYDVKM. Based on the CDR3 plus reference TRBV28 and TRBJ1-5, the full variable domain is DVKVTQSSRYLVKRTGEKVFLECVQDMDHENMFWYRQDPGLGLRLIYFSYDVKMKEKGDIPEGYSVSREKKERFSLILESASTNQTSMYLCASRTGNQPQHFGDGTRLSIL.

This chain links TRBV28 with TRBJ2-7; 8 bases agree with TRBD1. The CDR3 spans 14 residues. J was trimmed by 2 bases and V by 3 bases; bases with no gene match: 3. Per the germline V gene, CDR1 is MDHEN and CDR2 is SYDVKM. Here the CDR3 reads CASSFNRGAYEQYF. CDR3 nucleotide sequence: TGTGCCAGCAGTTTCAACAGGGGGGCCTACGAGCAGTACTTC.

The chain employs TRBV4-3 and TRBJ1-2; possible D gene TRBD1, 5 bases. Trimming took off 0 bases at V and 5 bases at J, with 13 bases between the two ends. The CDR3 extends over 15 amino acids. The germline V gene has CDR1 LGHNA and CDR2 YSLEER. The DNA of the CDR3 is TGCGCCAGCAGCCAAGATTACTCGGGGGGGTATGGCTACACCTTC. Translated: CASSQDYSGGYGYTF.

The chain combines TRBV5-1 with TRBJ1-4, with TRBD1 matching 9 bases. The J segment lost 2 bases and the V segment lost 4 bases, leaving 6 bases of the junction unmatched. Germline CDR1 and CDR2: SGHRS and YFSETQ. The CDR3 runs to 16 residues. The DNA for the CDR3 is TGCGCCAGCAGCCGTAAAACAGGGGGCACTAATGAAAAACTGTTTTTT. It is translated as CASSRKTGGTNEKLFF.